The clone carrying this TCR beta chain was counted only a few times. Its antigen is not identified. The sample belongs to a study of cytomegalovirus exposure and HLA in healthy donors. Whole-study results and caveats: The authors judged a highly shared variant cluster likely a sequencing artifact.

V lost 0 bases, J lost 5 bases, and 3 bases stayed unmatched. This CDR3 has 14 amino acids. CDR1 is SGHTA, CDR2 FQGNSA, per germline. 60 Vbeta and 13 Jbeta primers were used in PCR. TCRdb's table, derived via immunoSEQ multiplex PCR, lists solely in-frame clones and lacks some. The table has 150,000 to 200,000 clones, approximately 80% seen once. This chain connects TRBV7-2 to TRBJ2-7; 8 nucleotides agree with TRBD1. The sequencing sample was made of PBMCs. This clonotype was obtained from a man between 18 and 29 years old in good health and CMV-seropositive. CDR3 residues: CASSLAGTGDEQYF. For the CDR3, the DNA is TGTGCCAGCAGCTTAGCTGGGACAGGCGACGAGCAGTACTTC.